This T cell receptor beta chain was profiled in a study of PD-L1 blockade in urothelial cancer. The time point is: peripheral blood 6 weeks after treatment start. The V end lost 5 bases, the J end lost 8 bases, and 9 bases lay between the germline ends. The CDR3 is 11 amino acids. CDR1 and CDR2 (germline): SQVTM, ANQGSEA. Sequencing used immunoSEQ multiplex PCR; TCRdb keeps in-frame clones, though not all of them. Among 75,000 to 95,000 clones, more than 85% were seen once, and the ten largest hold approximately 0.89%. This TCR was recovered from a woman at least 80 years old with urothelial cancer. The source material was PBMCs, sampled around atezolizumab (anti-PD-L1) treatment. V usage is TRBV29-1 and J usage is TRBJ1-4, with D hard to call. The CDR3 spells CSVREGEKLFF. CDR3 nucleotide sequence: TGCAGCGTTAGAGAGGGAGAAAAACTGTTTTTT.